The entry that follows covers one TCR beta chain sequence. Compared with germline, one end of the junction differs, possibly owing to a read error. The data were obtained in a study of blood T cells in healthy people across ages. Primers used in a second PCR of roughly 6 to 11 cycles were a sample-barcoded 5' primer and a J-beta primer mix. Each cDNA molecule carried a tag from a template-switch adaptor that contained 12 random nucleotides. MiXCR, run by TCRdb on the 5' RACE reads, gives a single entry per CDR3 protein. This sample carries some 760,000 distinct CDR3 sequences, more than 20% of them seen once, and the ten largest clones take under 10%. The germline gives CDR1 SGHTA, CDR2 FQGNSA. The CDR3 is 14 residues long. This same sample was also part of a study on T cells of mothers and their children. That source notes: Regardless of relatedness, pairs show thymic selection shaping TCR recombination output in a similar manner. Microchimeric T cell clones that persisted were not detected.

Sequencing was carried out using blood. This TCR derives from a boy aged 5 to 17 in good health. The V call is TRBV7-2, the J call TRBJ1-1; perhaps TRBD1 as D (5 bases). CDR3 amino acids: CASSLEAGSTEASF. CDR3 in DNA: TGTGCCAGCAGCTTAGAGGCAGGGAGCACTGAAGCTTCCTTT.